The present T cell receptor beta chain was sequenced within a study of response to subunit inactivated influenza vaccine. With 2 bases removed from V and 5 bases from J, the gap between germline ends came to 18 bases. From germline, CDR1 is SGHVS and CDR2 FNYEAQ. CDR3 length equals 16 residues. This clonotype was counted between two and nine times. MiXCR, run by TCRdb on the RT-PCR reads, gives a single entry per CDR3 protein. The table shows roughly 190,000 distinct CDR3 sequences, with roughly 12% occurring only once. These same data were also listed under a study on T cells expressing NK-cell markers. From that paper: With UMIs, 5'RACE template switching was used to make TCR beta cDNA. The study drew TCR beta repertoires from sorted CD3+CD56+NKG2C+, CD3+CD56+NKG2C- and CD3+CD56-NKG2C+ T cells. The contribution of dominant NKG2C+ clonotypes to CD8+ T cells in six donors was roughly 1.0-7.0%.

The chain employs TRBV7-6 and TRBJ2-5; D tentatively fits TRBD1 or TRBD2 (5 bases each). This receptor was taken from a man in his fifties who received an inactivated influenza vaccine. Sequenced here: CD8+ T cells sorted from PBMCs, sampled about 13 days after vaccination. The CDR3 sequence: CASSLSPGLEGETQYF. The DNA of the CDR3 is TGTGCCAGCAGCTTATCGCCCGGCCTCGAGGGGGAGACCCAGTACTTC.